Below, 32 T cell receptor beta chains from the same sample are listed, as sequenced in a study of CD8 T cells in Susac syndrome. The RNA, 0.5 to 1 ug, was put through reverse transcription using random hexamers. TCRdb re-called the immunoSEQ multiplex PCR reads with MiXCR, one entry per CDR3 protein. The table records more than 70,000 distinct CDR3 sequences, around 93% of them present only once. Material for sequencing was CD8+ T cells from PBMCs. Every receptor here comes from a human donor in good health.

The V and J genes are TRBV20-1 and TRBJ2-1; TRBD2 agrees at 14 bases. Germline lookup yields CDR1 DFQATT and CDR2 SNEGSKA (reference sequence). Trimming cost V 4 bases and J 8 bases; bases outside gene matches: 10. CDR3 length: 16 amino acids. Here the CDR3 DNA reads TGCAGTGCTAACCCCCGACTAGCGGGGGGGAAGGATGAGCAGTTCTTC. It translates to CSANPRLAGGKDEQFF.

The chain uses TRBV14 and TRBJ2-5; D remains unclear. From germline, CDR1 is SGHDN and CDR2 FVKESK. V was pared by 0 bases and J by 5 bases, with 10 bases between. The CDR3 spans 14 residues. As DNA, the CDR3 is TGTGCCAGCAGCCAAGAGAGCGTACGGGAGACCCAGTACTTC. It is translated as CASSQESVRETQYF.

The J gene is TRBJ1-2, the V gene TRBV15; D unresolved. Germline values: CDR1 LNHNV, CDR2 YYDKDF (reference sequence). The CDR3 contains 11 residues. Trimming pared 5 bases from V and 6 bases from J, leaving 7 bases between. The CDR3 DNA sequence: TGTGCCACCAGCGGGCTAGATGGCTACACCTTC. Its translation: CATSGLDGYTF.

The rearrangement uses TRBV4-2 and TRBJ1-5, with D unresolved. Germline CDR1 reads LGHNA; CDR2 reads YNFKEQ. Trimming took 3 bases from V and 5 from J, leaving 11 bases between them. This CDR3 comprises 14 residues. The CDR3 DNA is TGTGCCAGCAGCCAGATAGGCGGTGATCAGCCCCAGCATTTT. Encoded protein: CASSQIGGDQPQHF.

The rearrangement uses TRBV12-5 and TRBJ1-1, with 9 bases fitting TRBD1. Trimming removed 3 bases from V and 0 bases from J; junction bases left unmatched: 8. Germline values: CDR1 LGHNT, CDR2 FRNRAP. CDR3 length: 17 amino acids. CDR3 sequence reads: CASGFLRTGAVNTEAFF. CDR3 bases: TGTGCTAGTGGTTTCCTAAGGACAGGGGCGGTGAACACTGAAGCTTTCTTT.

The chain employs TRBV9 and TRBJ2-1; 7 bases line up with TRBD1. In germline, CDR1 is SGDLS, CDR2 YYNGEE. The CDR3 extends over 12 amino acids. Losses at the gene ends were 2 bases for V and 16 bases for J; bases not matched to a gene: 9. The DNA of the CDR3 is TGTGCCAGCAGCGTGGACACAGGGGTCCTTTTCTTC. This translates into CASSVDTGVLFF.

This chain links TRBV19 with TRBJ2-1; TRBD2 agrees at 11 bases. Germline V gene sequence: CDR1 LNHDA, CDR2 SQIVND (reference sequence). The CDR3 is 15 residues long. V gave up 1 base and J gave up 9 bases; unmatched junction bases: 5. The CDR3 coding sequence is TGTGCCAGTAGTATAGTAGCGGGGGGGACTACTGAGCAGTTCTTC. Its protein product is CASSIVAGGTTEQFF. The entire variable domain, with the rest obtained from reference TRBV19 and TRBJ2-1, is as follows: DGGITQSPKYLFRKEGQNVTLSCEQNLNHDAMYWYRQDPGQGLRLIYYSQIVNDFQKGDIAEGYSVSREKKESFPLTVTSAQKNPTAFYLCASSIVAGGTTEQFFGPGTRLTVL.

The chain links TRBV28 to TRBJ1-1; D ambiguous. CDR1 is MDHEN and CDR2 is SYDVKM in the germline V gene. The length of the CDR3 is 13 residues. Trimming took 6 bases from V and 0 from J, leaving 8 bases between them. The CDR3 coding sequence is TGTGCCAGCAGGGGGTTAATGAACACTGAAGCTTTCTTT. It yields the protein CASRGLMNTEAFF.

The chain links TRBV7-2 to TRBJ2-7; D is possibly TRBD1 or TRBD2 (5 bases each). Trimming shortened V by 3 bases and J by 3 bases, and 21 bases separated the two germline ends. Germline V CDR1 and CDR2: SGHTA, FQGNSA. The CDR3 totals 17 residues. The CDR3 DNA is TGTGCCAGCAGCTTTCGGGGTCTAACGGGACGGAACTACGAGCAGTACTTC. Protein product: CASSFRGLTGRNYEQYF.

The rearrangement uses TRBV5-6 and TRBJ2-3; 7 bases fit TRBD1. Unmatched junction bases numbered 8, after V lost 4 bases and J lost 3 bases. CDR1 and CDR2 (germline): SGHDT, YYEEEE. CDR3 size: 15 residues. The CDR3 DNA is TGTGCCAGCAGCCTCCTTATGGACAGGACAGATACGCAGTATTTT. As protein: CASSLLMDRTDTQYF. The full variable domain, completed using reference TRBV5-6 and TRBJ2-3, is DAGVTQSPTHLIKTRGQQVTLRCSPKSGHDTVSWYQQALGQGPQFIFQYYEEEERQRGNFPDRFSGHQFPNYSSELNVNALLLGDSALYLCASSLLMDRTDTQYFGPGTRLTVL.

V usage is TRBV7-7 and J usage is TRBJ2-7; D might be TRBD2 (6 bases). The germline V gene encodes CDR1 SSHAT and CDR2 FNYEAQ (reference sequence). This CDR3 spans 15 amino acids. V dropped 0 bases and J dropped 3 bases, with 12 bases sitting between them. CDR3 sequence (DNA): TGTGCCAGCAGCTTAGCGGGAGGCGGTGACTACGAGCAGTACTTC. It specifies CASSLAGGGDYEQYF. The full variable domain, its missing parts supplied by reference TRBV7-7 and TRBJ2-7, is GAGVSQSPRYKVTKRGQDVTLRCDPISSHATLYWYQQALGQGPEFLTYFNYEAQPDKSGLPSDRFSAERPEGSISTLTIQRTEQRDSAMYRCASSLAGGGDYEQYFGPGTRLTVT.

V gene TRBV15 combines with J gene TRBJ1-3, with no clear D. V was trimmed by 6 bases and J by 6 bases, leaving 15 bases between them. Germline CDR1 reads LNHNV; CDR2 reads YYDKDF (reference sequence). The CDR3 extends over 14 amino acids. CDR3 DNA sequence: TGTGCCACCAGGTCGACAAGTATTGAAAACACCATATATTTT. It yields the protein CATRSTSIENTIYF.

J is TRBJ2-3 and V is TRBV27, with 9 bases aligning to TRBD2. The CDR3 length is 16 residues. With V trimmed by 3 bases and J by 4 bases, 8 bases remained unmatched. Germline CDR1 is MNHEY and CDR2 is SMNVEV (reference sequence). CDR3 residues: CASSLFGLAIADTQYF. CDR3 nucleotide sequence: TGTGCCAGCAGTTTGTTTGGACTAGCGATCGCAGATACGCAGTATTTT.

This chain joins TRBV13 and TRBJ2-3; 9 bases are a match to TRBD2. This CDR3 is 15 amino acids long. Unmatched junction bases numbered 6, after V lost 5 bases and J lost 3 bases. Germline assignment: CDR1 PRHDT and CDR2 FYEKMQ (reference sequence). The CDR3, as DNA: TGTGCCAGCAGCCCCTCCGCGGGGGGGACAGATACGCAGTATTTT. It is translated as CASSPSAGGTDTQYF. The entire variable domain, with the rest obtained from reference TRBV13 and TRBJ2-3, is as follows: AAGVIQSPRHLIKEKRETATLKCYPIPRHDTVYWYQQGPGQDPQFLISFYEKMQSDKGSIPDRFSAQQFSDYHSELNMSSLELGDSALYFCASSPSAGGTDTQYFGPGTRLTVL.

V is TRBV6-1 and J is TRBJ2-7; 9 positions agree with TRBD1. Trimming cost V 7 bases and J 4 bases; bases outside gene matches: 5. This CDR3 comprises 13 residues. CDR1 is MNHNS, CDR2 SASEGT, per germline. CDR3: CASTGDRVYEQYF. CDR3 in DNA: TGTGCCAGCACTGGGGACAGGGTATACGAGCAGTACTTC.

V usage is TRBV20-1 and J usage is TRBJ1-2, with 9 bases that match TRBD1. Trimming removed 0 bases from V and 7 bases from J; junction bases left unmatched: 6. The germline CDR1 and CDR2 sequences are DFQATT and SNEGSKA (reference sequence). The CDR3 is made up of 14 amino acids. Here the CDR3 DNA reads TGCAGTGCTAGAGATTCGGACAGGGGATCTGGCTACACCTTC. This encodes CSARDSDRGSGYTF.

A few counts support this clonotype. This chain uses TRBV29-1 with TRBJ2-7, with no clear D. This CDR3 region has 10 residues. The V end lost 4 bases, the J end lost 4 bases, and 5 bases lay between the germline ends. The germline V gene encodes CDR1 SQVTM and CDR2 ANQGSEA. This CDR3 is CSVGGYEQYF. In nucleotides, the CDR3 is TGCAGCGTTGGTGGGTACGAGCAGTACTTC.

The chain carries TRBV20-1 and TRBJ1-2; tentatively, D is TRBD1 (6 bases). V was trimmed by 0 bases and J by 5 bases, leaving 13 bases between them. The CDR3 extends over 14 amino acids. In germline, CDR1 is DFQATT, CDR2 SNEGSKA (reference sequence). The CDR3 bases are TGCAGTGCTAGAGAGGGGACACTAGGGTATGGCTACACCTTC. Protein: CSAREGTLGYGYTF.

The gene calls are TRBV6-1 and TRBJ2-7; the D is unclear. V lost 2 bases to trimming and J lost 0 bases, with 5 bases between them. From germline, CDR1 is MNHNS and CDR2 SASEGT. The CDR3 has 13 residues. The CDR3 DNA reads TGTGCCAGCAGTGAACCGAGCTCCTACGAGCAGTACTTC. The encoded protein is CASSEPSSYEQYF.

V gene TRBV2 combines with J gene TRBJ1-1, with 9 bases lining up with TRBD1. The CDR3 has 14 amino acids. The ends lost 8 bases at V and 4 bases at J; junction bases unmatched: 8. Germline V gives CDR1 SNHLY, CDR2 FYNNEI. The CDR3 is CASRRGQGFTEAFF. CDR3 bases: TGTGCCAGCCGCCGGGGACAGGGTTTCACTGAAGCTTTCTTT.

This clonotype was found once. The chain combines TRBV9 with TRBJ2-6; 9 positions match TRBD1. Germline values: CDR1 SGDLS, CDR2 YYNGEE. V lost 4 bases to trimming and J lost 3 bases; unmatched junction nucleotides: 5. The CDR3 extends over 16 amino acids. The CDR3: CASSLQGAGGANVLTF. The CDR3 DNA reads as TGTGCCAGCAGCCTACAGGGGGCAGGTGGGGCCAACGTCCTGACTTTC.

The chain employs TRBV7-9 and TRBJ2-7; TRBD1 matches at 7 bases. J gave up 7 bases and V 1 base, and 13 bases lay outside the gene matches. Germline CDR1 SEHNR, CDR2 FQNEAQ (reference sequence). This CDR3 spans 16 amino acids. The CDR3 reads CASSLGRGTAGSEQYF. CDR3 sequence (DNA): TGTGCCAGCAGCTTAGGTCGAGGGACAGCTGGGTCTGAGCAGTACTTC. Complete variable domain (other parts from reference TRBV7-9 and TRBJ2-7): DTGVSQNPRHKITKRGQNVTFRCDPISEHNRLYWYRQTLGQGPEFLTYFQNEAQLEKSRLLSDRFSAERPKGSFSTLEIQRTEQGDSAMYLCASSLGRGTAGSEQYFGPGTRLTVT.

The CDR3 sequence: CASSFGRGTDTQYF. CDR3 nucleotides: TGTGCCAGCAGCTTCGGCAGGGGCACAGATACGCAGTATTTT. V usage is TRBV5-6 and J usage is TRBJ2-3, with a tentative D call TRBD1 (5 bases). V was cut by 2 bases and J by 1 base, with 8 bases left in between. Germline lookup yields CDR1 SGHDT and CDR2 YYEEEE. The CDR3 covers 14 residues.

V usage is TRBV6-4 and J usage is TRBJ2-1, with TRBD2 matching over 10 bases. Per germline, CDR1 MRHNA and CDR2 SNTAGT. This CDR3 contains 15 residues. V lost 0 bases to trimming and J lost 4 bases; unmatched junction nucleotides: 0. The CDR3 nucleotides read TGTGCCAGCAGTGACTCAGCGGGGGGGTACAATGAGCAGTTCTTC. The encoded protein is CASSDSAGGYNEQFF.

The J gene is TRBJ2-5, the V gene TRBV7-6, with 12 bases identical to TRBD1. There are 15 residues in the CDR3. J gave up 4 bases and V 6 bases, and 6 bases lay outside the gene matches. Per the germline V gene, CDR1 is SGHVS and CDR2 is FNYEAQ. This chain's CDR3 is CASRPGTGGAETQYF. CDR3 sequence (DNA): TGTGCCAGCAGACCCGGGACAGGGGGCGCAGAGACCCAGTACTTC.

This clonotype has just one count. The chain has TRBV11-2 and TRBJ2-6; TRBD2 might be the D (5 bases). Germline CDR1 reads SGHAT; CDR2 reads FQNNGV. The V end was cut by 4 bases, the J end by 1 base, with 11 bases between. The CDR3 spans 16 residues. CDR3 loop: CASSSSRGSGANVLTF. The CDR3 nucleotides are TGTGCCAGCAGCTCCTCGCGAGGGTCTGGGGCCAACGTCCTGACTTTC.

This chain joins TRBV29-1 and TRBJ1-2; TRBD1 might be the D (5 bases). CDR1 and CDR2 (germline): SQVTM, ANQGSEA. The CDR3 runs to 11 residues. V shed 6 bases and J shed 8 bases, with 13 bases lying between them. In DNA, the CDR3 is TGCAGCGTGAAGGGAGGGGACGGCTACACCTTC. This gives the protein CSVKGGDGYTF.

The CDR3 region is CASTPGQGTYEQYF. For the CDR3, the DNA is TGTGCCAGCACCCCGGGACAGGGCACCTACGAGCAGTACTTC. This chain connects TRBV6-5 to TRBJ2-7; 9 bases are shared with TRBD1. Per germline, CDR1 MNHEY and CDR2 SVGAGI. The V and J ends lost 7 bases and 2 bases, in that order; junction bases with no gene match: 6. This CDR3 comprises 14 residues.

The chain carries TRBV6-2 or TRBV6-3 and TRBJ1-2, with D tentatively TRBD1 (6 bases). Germline V gene sequence: CDR1 MNHEY, CDR2 SVGEGT. This CDR3 is 17 amino acids long. The V gene lost 2 bases and the J gene lost 3 bases, with 19 bases spanning the gap. The CDR3 is CASSYAMEVGADYGYTF. The CDR3 bases are TGTGCCAGCAGTTACGCTATGGAAGTGGGGGCAGACTATGGCTACACCTTC.

The genes are TRBV4-1 and TRBJ2-7; D might be TRBD1 (6 bases). The germline V gene encodes CDR1 MGHRA and CDR2 YSYEKL. V was pared by 0 bases and J by 2 bases, with 17 bases between. The CDR3 contains 17 residues. The chain's CDR3 is CASSQDSRDIRPYEQYF. CDR3 nucleotide sequence: TGCGCCAGCAGCCAAGATTCTCGGGACATTCGGCCCTACGAGCAGTACTTC.

The J gene is TRBJ2-1, the V gene TRBV9, with D perhaps TRBD2 (7 bases). V lost 0 bases, J lost 4 bases, and 11 bases lay in between. The CDR3 length is 15 residues. Germline values: CDR1 SGDLS, CDR2 YYNGEE. CDR3 protein: CASSVVGGLYNEQFF. The DNA of the CDR3 is TGTGCCAGCAGCGTAGTAGGGGGACTATACAATGAGCAGTTCTTC.

The chain carries TRBV9 and TRBJ2-7, with TRBD1 as a possible D gene (5 bases). Trimming removed 0 bases at V and 1 base at J, with 14 bases between. Per germline, CDR1 SGDLS and CDR2 YYNGEE. CDR3 length: 16 amino acids. The CDR3 loop reads CASSVGAQVMSYEQYF. CDR3 nucleotide sequence: TGTGCCAGCAGCGTAGGGGCACAGGTAATGTCCTACGAGCAGTACTTC.